A selection of T cell receptor beta chains follows, all from one sample in a study of CD8 T cells in Susac syndrome. TCRdb passed the immunoSEQ multiplex PCR reads through MiXCR, listing each CDR3 protein once. The table records more than 90,000 distinct CDR3 sequences, 85% to 95% of them present only once. The specimen sequenced was CD4+ T cells from PBMCs. The receptors were sampled from a human donor with multiple sclerosis. The CDR3 runs from the conserved cysteine through the conserved F or W. Fields, in order: clone size, D gene, V gene, J gene, CDR3 protein, CDR3 DNA. A D gene is named only where the DNA matches it firmly. Clone size, where shown, is once, few, many, or a class for clones that have expanded.

abundance: -
d_gene: -
v_gene: TRBV6-1
j_gene: TRBJ1-2
CDR3aa: CASEAGAFGYTF
CDR3nt: TGTGCCAGCGAGGCGGGGGCTTTTGGCTACACCTTC

abundance: -
d_gene: -
v_gene: TRBV3-1
j_gene: TRBJ1-3
CDR3aa: CASSQDGAAGNTIYF
CDR3nt: TGTGCCAGCAGCCAAGATGGGGCAGCTGGAAACACCATATATTTT

abundance: -
d_gene: -
v_gene: TRBV10-3
j_gene: TRBJ1-2
CDR3aa: CAISESPGVNYGYTF
CDR3nt: TGTGCCATCAGTGAGTCCCCGGGGGTAAACTATGGCTACACCTTC

abundance: -
d_gene: TRBD1
v_gene: TRBV6-5
j_gene: TRBJ1-5
CDR3aa: CASSLRRPGQGYQPQHF
CDR3nt: TGTGCCAGCAGTTTGCGGAGACCGGGACAGGGGTATCAGCCCCAGCATTTT

abundance: -
d_gene: -
v_gene: TRBV4-3
j_gene: TRBJ2-7
CDR3aa: CASSQATGNWEQYF
CDR3nt: TGCGCCAGCAGCCAGGCAACAGGGAATTGGGAGCAGTACTTC

abundance: once
d_gene: -
v_gene: TRBV20-1
j_gene: TRBJ2-1
CDR3aa: CSARLTGSQFF
CDR3nt: TGCAGTGCTAGGCTTACGGGGTCACAGTTCTTC

abundance: -
d_gene: TRBD1
v_gene: TRBV3-1
j_gene: TRBJ1-2
CDR3aa: CASSQDRGTYGYTF
CDR3nt: TGTGCCAGCAGCCAGGACAGGGGAACCTATGGCTACACCTTC

abundance: -
d_gene: -
v_gene: TRBV4-3
j_gene: TRBJ2-5
CDR3aa: CASSHQARQETQYF
CDR3nt: TGCGCCAGCAGCCATCAGGCCCGTCAAGAGACCCAGTACTTC

abundance: -
d_gene: -
v_gene: TRBV7-9
j_gene: TRBJ2-3
CDR3aa: CASSNRQTTDTQYF
CDR3nt: TGTGCCAGCAGCAACCGACAGACCACAGATACGCAGTATTTT

abundance: -
d_gene: -
v_gene: TRBV12-3/TRBV12-4
j_gene: TRBJ2-7
CDR3aa: CASSLAGPEQYF
CDR3nt: TGTGCCAGCAGTTTAGCGGGGCCCGAGCAGTACTTC

abundance: once
d_gene: TRBD1
v_gene: TRBV4-1
j_gene: TRBJ1-1
CDR3aa: CASSQPTGGKTEAFF
CDR3nt: TGCGCCAGCAGCCAACCGACAGGGGGGAAAACTGAAGCTTTCTTT

abundance: -
d_gene: TRBD2
v_gene: TRBV4-1
j_gene: TRBJ2-3
CDR3aa: CASSRGGSDTQYF
CDR3nt: TGCGCCAGCAGCAGGGGAGGGTCAGATACGCAGTATTTT

abundance: -
d_gene: -
v_gene: TRBV15
j_gene: TRBJ2-3
CDR3aa: CATSRGPSSTDTQYF
CDR3nt: TGTGCCACCAGCAGAGGGCCCTCTAGCACAGATACGCAGTATTTT

abundance: -
d_gene: TRBD1
v_gene: TRBV9
j_gene: TRBJ2-7
CDR3aa: CASSRQSFGQVYEQYF
CDR3nt: TGTGCCAGCAGCCGCCAGAGTTTCGGACAGGTTTACGAGCAGTACTTC

abundance: -
d_gene: -
v_gene: TRBV12-3/TRBV12-4
j_gene: TRBJ2-7
CDR3aa: CASSFPGVSYEQYF
CDR3nt: TGTGCCAGCAGTTTCCCAGGGGTCTCCTACGAGCAGTACTTC

abundance: -
d_gene: TRBD1
v_gene: TRBV9
j_gene: TRBJ2-3
CDR3aa: CASSVVDRQFDTQYF
CDR3nt: TGTGCCAGCAGCGTAGTGGACAGGCAATTCGATACGCAGTATTTT

abundance: once
d_gene: TRBD2
v_gene: TRBV12-3/TRBV12-4
j_gene: TRBJ2-7
CDR3aa: CASTPTSGAYEQYF
CDR3nt: TGTGCCAGCACCCCTACTAGCGGGGCATACGAGCAGTACTTC

abundance: -
d_gene: -
v_gene: TRBV29-1
j_gene: TRBJ2-2
CDR3aa: CSGGTNTGELFF
CDR3nt: TGCAGCGGTGGGACGAACACCGGGGAGCTGTTTTTT

abundance: -
d_gene: -
v_gene: TRBV7-6
j_gene: TRBJ1-1
CDR3aa: CASSPGLGGTEAFF
CDR3nt: TGTGCCAGCAGTCCAGGGCTCGGGGGCACTGAAGCTTTCTTT

abundance: -
d_gene: -
v_gene: TRBV9
j_gene: TRBJ1-3
CDR3aa: CASSTGNTIYF
CDR3nt: TGTGCCAGCAGCACTGGAAACACCATATATTTT

abundance: -
d_gene: -
v_gene: TRBV7-3
j_gene: TRBJ2-5
CDR3aa: CASSPSLAMGETQYF
CDR3nt: TGTGCCAGCAGCCCAAGTCTAGCGATGGGAGAGACCCAGTACTTC

abundance: few
d_gene: TRBD1
v_gene: TRBV4-3
j_gene: TRBJ2-2
CDR3aa: CASSQDARGRNGELFF
CDR3nt: TGCGCCAGCAGCCAAGATGCCAGGGGGCGGAACGGGGAGCTGTTTTTT

abundance: -
d_gene: -
v_gene: TRBV28
j_gene: TRBJ2-7
CDR3aa: CASSLTEQYF
CDR3nt: TGTGCCAGCAGCTTAACCGAGCAGTACTTC

abundance: -
d_gene: -
v_gene: TRBV28
j_gene: TRBJ1-1
CDR3aa: CASSSQGFEAFF
CDR3nt: TGTGCCAGCAGTTCCCAGGGCTTTGAAGCTTTCTTT

abundance: -
d_gene: TRBD2
v_gene: TRBV3-1
j_gene: TRBJ2-5
CDR3aa: CASSQDKRGAQETQYF
CDR3nt: TGTGCCAGCAGCCAAGATAAGCGGGGCGCCCAAGAGACCCAGTACTTC

abundance: -
d_gene: -
v_gene: TRBV4-1
j_gene: TRBJ2-1
CDR3aa: CASSPSWGASYNEQFF
CDR3nt: TGCGCCAGCAGCCCGAGCTGGGGGGCGTCGTACAATGAGCAGTTCTTC

abundance: -
d_gene: TRBD1
v_gene: TRBV20-1
j_gene: TRBJ1-6
CDR3aa: CSARDHGTGSTNSPLHF
CDR3nt: TGCAGTGCTAGAGATCACGGGACAGGGAGTACGAATTCACCCCTCCACTTT

abundance: -
d_gene: -
v_gene: TRBV28
j_gene: TRBJ1-1
CDR3aa: CASSPGRLAFF
CDR3nt: TGTGCCAGCAGTCCGGGGCGTTTGGCTTTCTTT

abundance: -
d_gene: TRBD2
v_gene: TRBV29-1
j_gene: TRBJ2-3
CDR3aa: CSFLAGGTTDTQYF
CDR3nt: TGCAGCTTCCTAGCGGGGGGCACCACAGATACGCAGTATTTT

abundance: -
d_gene: -
v_gene: TRBV7-2
j_gene: TRBJ2-5
CDR3aa: CASSSRTDRETQYF
CDR3nt: TGTGCCAGCAGCTCGCGGACAGACCGGGAGACCCAGTACTTC

abundance: -
d_gene: TRBD1
v_gene: TRBV6-2/TRBV6-3
j_gene: TRBJ1-1
CDR3aa: CASSYGAGGKIDTEAFF
CDR3nt: TGTGCCAGCAGTTATGGGGCAGGGGGAAAGATAGACACTGAAGCTTTCTTT

abundance: once
d_gene: TRBD1
v_gene: TRBV5-1
j_gene: TRBJ2-5
CDR3aa: CASSLGQGRFAQYF
CDR3nt: TGCGCCAGCAGCTTGGGACAGGGGCGGTTCGCCCAGTACTTC

abundance: -
d_gene: -
v_gene: TRBV3-1
j_gene: TRBJ1-2
CDR3aa: CASSQTPGSGYTF
CDR3nt: TGTGCCAGCAGCCAAACCCCGGGGAGTGGCTACACCTTC

abundance: -
d_gene: -
v_gene: TRBV14
j_gene: TRBJ1-3
CDR3aa: CASSLTGSDVGNTIYF
CDR3nt: TGTGCCAGCAGCCTCACAGGGAGTGATGTGGGAAACACCATATATTTT

abundance: -
d_gene: -
v_gene: TRBV6-5
j_gene: TRBJ2-7
CDR3aa: CASSRTSSYEQYF
CDR3nt: TGTGCCAGCAGTCGGACAAGCTCCTACGAGCAGTACTTC

abundance: -
d_gene: TRBD1
v_gene: TRBV30
j_gene: TRBJ1-3
CDR3aa: CAWTNWDSYSGNTIYF
CDR3nt: TGTGCCTGGACCAATTGGGACAGCTACTCTGGAAACACCATATATTTT

abundance: once
d_gene: -
v_gene: TRBV11-2
j_gene: TRBJ2-7
CDR3aa: CASSLRWGGSRIYEQYF
CDR3nt: TGTGCCAGCAGCTTACGGTGGGGGGGCTCAAGGATCTACGAGCAGTACTTC

abundance: -
d_gene: -
v_gene: TRBV15
j_gene: TRBJ1-2
CDR3aa: CATSSTTGIGYTF
CDR3nt: TGTGCCACCAGCAGTACCACAGGGATCGGCTACACCTTC

abundance: -
d_gene: -
v_gene: TRBV6-1
j_gene: TRBJ1-1
CDR3aa: CASSQNAGRGDTEAFF
CDR3nt: TGTGCCAGCAGCCAGAACGCAGGTCGGGGGGACACTGAAGCTTTCTTT

abundance: -
d_gene: -
v_gene: TRBV5-1
j_gene: TRBJ1-5
CDR3aa: CASSLEADQPQHF
CDR3nt: TGCGCCAGCAGCTTGGAGGCCGATCAGCCCCAGCATTTT

abundance: -
d_gene: -
v_gene: TRBV7-2
j_gene: TRBJ1-2
CDR3aa: CASAGTSAGYTF
CDR3nt: TGTGCCAGCGCGGGGACATCAGCTGGCTACACCTTC